Sequencing of this T cell receptor (beta chain) was carried out in a study of T cell repertoires in cytomegalovirus infection. Study in general: An indication of both CMV infection and matching HLA type came from public TCR beta signatures.

Germline V gene lookup returns CDR1 SGHTA and CDR2 FQGNSA. This CDR3 has 15 residues. J was trimmed by 6 bases and V by 5 bases; bases with no gene match: 9. This clonotype was picked up many times. Its cognate antigen is unknown. TCRdb passed the reads through MiXCR, listing each CDR3 protein once. Among fewer than 250,000 distinct CDR3 sequences listed, more than 9% were seen once. Broader study findings: The ex vivo response was dominated by HLA-C-restricted CMV-specific TCR beta clonotypes.

The chain has TRBV7-2 and TRBJ2-3, with 9 nucleotides matching TRBD2. Sequencing was done on a sample of PBMCs. The TCR originated in a human donor in good health (CMV status not recorded). Some clones in this sample may be carry-over from other donors' samples. The CDR3: CASSRGGGGGDTQYF. The DNA of the CDR3 is TGTGCCAGCAGCCGAGGCGGGGGGGGGGGGGATACGCAGTATTTT.